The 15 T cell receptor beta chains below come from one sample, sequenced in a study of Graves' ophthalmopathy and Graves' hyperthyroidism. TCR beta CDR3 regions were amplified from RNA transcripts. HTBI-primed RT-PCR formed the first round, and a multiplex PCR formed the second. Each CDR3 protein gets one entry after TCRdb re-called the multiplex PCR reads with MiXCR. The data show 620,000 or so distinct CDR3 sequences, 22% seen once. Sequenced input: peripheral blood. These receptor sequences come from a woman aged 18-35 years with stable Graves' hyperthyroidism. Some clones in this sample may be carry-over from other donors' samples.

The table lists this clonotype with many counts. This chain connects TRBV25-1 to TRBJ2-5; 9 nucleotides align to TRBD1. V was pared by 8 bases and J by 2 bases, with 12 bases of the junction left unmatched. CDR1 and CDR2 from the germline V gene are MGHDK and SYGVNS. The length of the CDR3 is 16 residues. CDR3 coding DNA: TGTGCCAGCGAACCTCCGCCGGGACAGGGACAAGAGACCCAGTACTTC. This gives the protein CASEPPPGQGQETQYF.

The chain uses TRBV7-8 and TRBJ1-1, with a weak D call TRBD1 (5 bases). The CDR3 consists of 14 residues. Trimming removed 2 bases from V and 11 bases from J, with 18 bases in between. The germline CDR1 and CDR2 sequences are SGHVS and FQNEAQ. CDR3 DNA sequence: TGTGCCAGCAGCTTATACGGTCAGGGAAGGAATGCTTTCTTT. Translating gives CASSLYGQGRNAFF.

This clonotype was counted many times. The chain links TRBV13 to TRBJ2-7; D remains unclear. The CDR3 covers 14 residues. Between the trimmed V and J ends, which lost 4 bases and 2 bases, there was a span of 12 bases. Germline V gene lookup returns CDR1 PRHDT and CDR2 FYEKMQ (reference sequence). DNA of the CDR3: TGTGCCAGCAGCTCCGGAGTTGGGGCCTACGAGCAGTACTTC. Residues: CASSSGVGAYEQYF.

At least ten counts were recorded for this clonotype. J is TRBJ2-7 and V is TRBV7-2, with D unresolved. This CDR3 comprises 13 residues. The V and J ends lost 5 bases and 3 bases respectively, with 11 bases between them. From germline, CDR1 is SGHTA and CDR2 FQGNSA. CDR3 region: CASSPPAHYEQYF. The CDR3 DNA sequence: TGTGCCAGCAGCCCACCGGCCCACTACGAGCAGTACTTC. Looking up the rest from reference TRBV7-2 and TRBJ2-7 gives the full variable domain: GAGVSQSPSNKVTEKGKDVELRCDPISGHTALYWYRQSLGQGLEFLIYFQGNSAPDKSGLPSDRFSAERTGGSVSTLTIQRTQQEDSAVYLCASSPPAHYEQYFGPGTRLTVT.

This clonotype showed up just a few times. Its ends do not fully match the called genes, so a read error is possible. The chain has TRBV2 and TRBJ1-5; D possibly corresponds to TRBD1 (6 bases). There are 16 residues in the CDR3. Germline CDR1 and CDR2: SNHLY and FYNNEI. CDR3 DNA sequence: TGTGCCAGCAGCGGTCAGGGGCGAACTAGCAATCGGCCCCAGCATTTT. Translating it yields CASSGQGRTSNRPQHF.

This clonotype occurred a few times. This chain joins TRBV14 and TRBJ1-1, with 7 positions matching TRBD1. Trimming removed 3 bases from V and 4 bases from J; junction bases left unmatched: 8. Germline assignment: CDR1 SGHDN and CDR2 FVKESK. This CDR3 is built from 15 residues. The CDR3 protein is CASSQTGSWVTEAFF. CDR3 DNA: TGTGCCAGCAGCCAGACAGGGAGTTGGGTCACTGAAGCTTTCTTT.

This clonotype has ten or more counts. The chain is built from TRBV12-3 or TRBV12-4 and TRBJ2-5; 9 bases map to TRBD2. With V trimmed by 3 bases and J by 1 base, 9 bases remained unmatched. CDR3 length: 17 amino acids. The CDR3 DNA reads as TGTGCCAGCAGTTTCTCTCTCAGCGGGGGGATCCAAGAGACCCAGTACTTC. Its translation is CASSFSLSGGIQETQYF.

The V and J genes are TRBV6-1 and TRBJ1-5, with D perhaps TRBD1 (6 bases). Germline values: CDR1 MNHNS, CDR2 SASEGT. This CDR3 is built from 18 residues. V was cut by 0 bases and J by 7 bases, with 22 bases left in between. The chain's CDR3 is CASSEAGQRYARWQPQHF. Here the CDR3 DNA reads TGTGCCAGCAGTGAAGCAGGACAGAGGTACGCAAGGTGGCAGCCCCAGCATTTT.

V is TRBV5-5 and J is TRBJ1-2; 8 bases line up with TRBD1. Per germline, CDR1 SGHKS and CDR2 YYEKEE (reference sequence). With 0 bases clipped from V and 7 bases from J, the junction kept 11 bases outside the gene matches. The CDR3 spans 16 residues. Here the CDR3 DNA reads TGTGCCAGCAGCTTGGCTAGCCGACAGGGGTCTGGTGGCTACACCTTC. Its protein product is CASSLASRQGSGGYTF.

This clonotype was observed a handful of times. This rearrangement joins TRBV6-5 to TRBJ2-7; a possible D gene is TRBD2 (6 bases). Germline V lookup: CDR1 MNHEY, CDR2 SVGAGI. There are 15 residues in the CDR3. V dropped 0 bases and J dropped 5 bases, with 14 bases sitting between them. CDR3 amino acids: CASSYSGGMGDEQYF. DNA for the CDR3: TGTGCCAGCAGTTACTCTGGGGGGATGGGCGACGAGCAGTACTTC.

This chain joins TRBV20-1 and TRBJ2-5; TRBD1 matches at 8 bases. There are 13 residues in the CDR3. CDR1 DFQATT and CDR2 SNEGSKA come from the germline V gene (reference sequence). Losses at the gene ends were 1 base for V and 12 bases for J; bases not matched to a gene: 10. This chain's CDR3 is CSARAPPDRVKYF. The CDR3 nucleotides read TGCAGTGCTAGAGCCCCACCGGACAGGGTGAAGTACTTC.

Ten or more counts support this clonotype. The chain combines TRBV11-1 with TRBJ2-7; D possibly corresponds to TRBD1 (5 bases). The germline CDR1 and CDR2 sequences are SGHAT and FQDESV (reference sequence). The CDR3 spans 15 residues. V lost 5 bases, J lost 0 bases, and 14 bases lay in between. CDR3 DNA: TGTGCCAGCAGCCCCCAGGGTCTCAGCTCCTACGAGCAGTACTTC. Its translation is CASSPQGLSSYEQYF.

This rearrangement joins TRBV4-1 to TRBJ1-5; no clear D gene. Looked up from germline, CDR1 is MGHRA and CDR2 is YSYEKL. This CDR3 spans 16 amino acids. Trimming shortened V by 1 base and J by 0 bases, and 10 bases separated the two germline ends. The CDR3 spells CASSQVGGGSNQPQHF. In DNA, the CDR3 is TGCGCCAGCAGCCAAGTAGGCGGCGGTAGCAATCAGCCCCAGCATTTT.

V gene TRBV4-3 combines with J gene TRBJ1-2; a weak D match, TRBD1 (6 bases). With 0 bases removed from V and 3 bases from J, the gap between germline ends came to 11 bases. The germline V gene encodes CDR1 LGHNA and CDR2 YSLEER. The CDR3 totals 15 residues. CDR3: CASSQDWDTHYGYTF. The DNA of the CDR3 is TGCGCCAGCAGCCAAGATTGGGACACCCACTATGGCTACACCTTC.

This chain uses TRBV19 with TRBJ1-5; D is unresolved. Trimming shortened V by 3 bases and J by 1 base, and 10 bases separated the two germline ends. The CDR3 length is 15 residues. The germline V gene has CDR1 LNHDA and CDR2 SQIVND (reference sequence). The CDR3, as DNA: TGTGCCAGTAGTATGACCGGACTGAGCAATCAGCCCCAGCATTTT. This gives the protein CASSMTGLSNQPQHF. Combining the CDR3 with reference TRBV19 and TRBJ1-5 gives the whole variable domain DGGITQSPKYLFRKEGQNVTLSCEQNLNHDAMYWYRQDPGQGLRLIYYSQIVNDFQKGDIAEGYSVSREKKESFPLTVTSAQKNPTAFYLCASSMTGLSNQPQHFGDGTRLSIL.